This entry describes one T cell receptor (beta chain). The data stem from a study of CD8+ T cells in alopecia areata. Once RNA had been extracted, it was reverse transcribed into cDNA to act as the sequencing template. Method: immunoSEQ multiplex PCR; TCRdb's copy keeps in-frame clones and lacks some. The table includes approximately 180,000 clones, about 63% detected once. This CDR3 is 14 amino acids long. Trimming pared 0 bases from V and 6 bases from J, leaving 7 bases between. Germline V gene lookup returns CDR1 SGDLS and CDR2 YYNGEE. The material was CD4+ T cells sorted from blood, obtained at week 0. The chain joins TRBV9 to TRBJ1-6, with a weak D call TRBD1 (5 bases). The sequence derives from a human donor with alopecia areata. DNA for the CDR3: TGTGCCAGCAGCGTAGATGGGGGTAATTCACCCCTCCACTTT. This sequence encodes CASSVDGGNSPLHF.